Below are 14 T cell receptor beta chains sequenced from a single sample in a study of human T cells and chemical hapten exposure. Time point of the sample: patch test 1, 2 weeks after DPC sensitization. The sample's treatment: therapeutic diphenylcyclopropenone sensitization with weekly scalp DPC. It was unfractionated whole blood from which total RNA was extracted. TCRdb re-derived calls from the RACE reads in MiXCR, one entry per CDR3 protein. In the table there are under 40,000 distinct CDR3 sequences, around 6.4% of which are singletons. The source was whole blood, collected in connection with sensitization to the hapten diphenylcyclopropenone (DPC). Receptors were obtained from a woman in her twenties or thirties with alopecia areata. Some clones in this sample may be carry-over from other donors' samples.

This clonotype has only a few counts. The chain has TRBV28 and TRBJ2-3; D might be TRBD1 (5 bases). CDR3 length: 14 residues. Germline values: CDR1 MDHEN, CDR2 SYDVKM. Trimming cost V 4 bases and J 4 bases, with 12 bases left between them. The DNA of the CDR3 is TGTGCCAGCAGTTCACCAGGGTCCGCAGATACGCAGTATTTT. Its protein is CASSSPGSADTQYF.

The CDR3: CASSQENTGAAEQYF. The DNA of the CDR3 is TGTGCCAGCAGCCAAGAGAATACGGGGGCGGCGGAGCAGTACTTC. This rearrangement joins TRBV4-2 to TRBJ2-7, with D perhaps assigned TRBD1 or TRBD2 (6 bases each). The CDR3 is 15 amino acids. The V and J ends lost 0 bases and 7 bases respectively, with 16 bases between them. Per the germline V gene, CDR1 is LGHNA and CDR2 is YNFKEQ.

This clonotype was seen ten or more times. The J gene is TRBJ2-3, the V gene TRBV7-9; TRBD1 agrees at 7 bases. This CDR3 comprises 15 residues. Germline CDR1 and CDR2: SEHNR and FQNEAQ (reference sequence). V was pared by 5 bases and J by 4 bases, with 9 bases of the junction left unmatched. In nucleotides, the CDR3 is TGTGCCAGCAGCACTTCGACAGGGCTGGCAGATACGCAGTATTTT. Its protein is CASSTSTGLADTQYF.

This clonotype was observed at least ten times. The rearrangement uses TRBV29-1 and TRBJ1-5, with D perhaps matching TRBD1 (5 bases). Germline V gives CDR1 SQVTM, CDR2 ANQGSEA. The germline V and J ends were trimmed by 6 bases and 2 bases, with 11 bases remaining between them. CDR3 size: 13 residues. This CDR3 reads CSVGRERNQPQHF. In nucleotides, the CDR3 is TGCAGCGTGGGGCGGGAGCGCAATCAGCCCCAGCATTTT. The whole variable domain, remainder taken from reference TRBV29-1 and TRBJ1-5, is SAVISQKPSRDICQRGTSLTIQCQVDSQVTMMFWYRQQPGQSLTLIATANQGSEATYESGFVIDKFPISRPNLTFSTLTVSNMSPEDSSIYLCSVGRERNQPQHFGDGTRLSIL.

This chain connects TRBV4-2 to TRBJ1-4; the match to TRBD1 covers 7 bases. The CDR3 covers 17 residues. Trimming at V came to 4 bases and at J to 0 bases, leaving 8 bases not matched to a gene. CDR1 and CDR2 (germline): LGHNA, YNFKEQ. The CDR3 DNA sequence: TGTGCCAGCAGCCGGACGGGACAGATTGCAACTAATGAAAAACTGTTTTTT. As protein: CASSRTGQIATNEKLFF.

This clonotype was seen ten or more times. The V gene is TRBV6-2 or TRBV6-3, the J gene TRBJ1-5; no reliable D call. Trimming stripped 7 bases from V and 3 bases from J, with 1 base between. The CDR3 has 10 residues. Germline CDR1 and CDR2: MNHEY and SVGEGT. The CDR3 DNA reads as TGTGCCAGCAACAATCAGCCCCAGCATTTT. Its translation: CASNNQPQHF.

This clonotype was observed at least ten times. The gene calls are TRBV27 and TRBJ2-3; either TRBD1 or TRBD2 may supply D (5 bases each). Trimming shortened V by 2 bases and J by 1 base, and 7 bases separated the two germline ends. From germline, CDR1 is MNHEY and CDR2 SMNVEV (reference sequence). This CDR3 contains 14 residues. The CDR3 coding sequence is TGTGCCAGCAGTTTAATGGGGGGCACAGATACGCAGTATTTT. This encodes CASSLMGGTDTQYF.

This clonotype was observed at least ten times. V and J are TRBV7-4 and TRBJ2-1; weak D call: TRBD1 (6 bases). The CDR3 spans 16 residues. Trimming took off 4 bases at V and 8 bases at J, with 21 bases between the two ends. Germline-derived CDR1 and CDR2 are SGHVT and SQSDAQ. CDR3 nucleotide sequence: TGTGCCAGCAGCTCGGAAAACAGGGACCCGAGGGATGAGCAGTTCTTC. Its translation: CASSSENRDPRDEQFF.

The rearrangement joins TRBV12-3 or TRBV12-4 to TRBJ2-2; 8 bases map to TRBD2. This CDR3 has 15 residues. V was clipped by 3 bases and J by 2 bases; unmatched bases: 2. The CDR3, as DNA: TGTGCCAGCAGTTTCGGGGGGGCTAACACCGGGGAGCTGTTTTTT. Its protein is CASSFGGANTGELFF.

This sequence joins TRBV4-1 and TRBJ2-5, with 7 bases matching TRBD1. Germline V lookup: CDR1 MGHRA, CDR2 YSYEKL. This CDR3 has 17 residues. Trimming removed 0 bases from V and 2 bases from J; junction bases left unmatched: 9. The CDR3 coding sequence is TGCGCCAGCAGCCAAGAGTGGACAGGAGTGGGGCAAGAGACCCAGTACTTC. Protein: CASSQEWTGVGQETQYF.

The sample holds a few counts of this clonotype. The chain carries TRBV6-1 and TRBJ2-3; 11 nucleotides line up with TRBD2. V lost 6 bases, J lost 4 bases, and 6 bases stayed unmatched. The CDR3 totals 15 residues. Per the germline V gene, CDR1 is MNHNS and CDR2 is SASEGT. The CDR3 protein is CASRPGTSGPDTQYF. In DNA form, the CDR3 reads TGTGCCAGCAGGCCCGGGACTAGCGGACCAGATACGCAGTATTTT.

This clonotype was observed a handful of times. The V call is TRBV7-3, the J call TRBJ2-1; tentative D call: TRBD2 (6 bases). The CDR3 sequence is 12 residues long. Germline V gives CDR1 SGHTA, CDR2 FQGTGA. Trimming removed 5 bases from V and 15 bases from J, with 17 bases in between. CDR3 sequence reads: CASSPSGYQMFF. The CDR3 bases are TGTGCCAGCAGCCCCAGCGGGTACCAAATGTTCTTC. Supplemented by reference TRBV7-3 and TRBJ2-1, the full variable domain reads GAGVSQTPSNKVTEKGKYVELRCDPISGHTALYWYRQSLGQGPEFLIYFQGTGAADDSGLPNDRFFAVRPEGSVSTLKIQRTERGDSAVYLCASSPSGYQMFFGPGTRLTVL.

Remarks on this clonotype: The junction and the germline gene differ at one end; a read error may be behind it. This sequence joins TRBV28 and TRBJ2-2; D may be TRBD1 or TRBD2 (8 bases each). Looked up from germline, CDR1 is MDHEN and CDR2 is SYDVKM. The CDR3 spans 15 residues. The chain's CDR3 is CAIPGGGGNAGELFF. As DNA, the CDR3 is TGTGCCATTCCAGGGGGCGGGGGGAACGCCGGGGAGCTGTTTTTT.

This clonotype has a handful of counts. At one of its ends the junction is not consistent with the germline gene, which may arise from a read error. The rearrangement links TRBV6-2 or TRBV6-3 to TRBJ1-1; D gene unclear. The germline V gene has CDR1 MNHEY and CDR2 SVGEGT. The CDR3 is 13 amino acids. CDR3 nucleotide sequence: TGTGCCAGCAATTACTACCTGGTCACTGAAGCTTTCTTT. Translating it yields CASNYYLVTEAFF.